What follows are 9 T cell receptor beta chains derived from one specimen sequenced in a study of PD-L1 blockade in urothelial cancer. Documented time point: pretreatment peripheral blood. Some clones are missing from TCRdb's copy, which holds only in-frame ones; the method was immunoSEQ multiplex PCR. Among almost 90,000 clones, less than 90% were seen once, and the ten largest hold around 2.1%. This specimen consisted of PBMCs, obtained around atezolizumab (anti-PD-L1) treatment. Source of these receptors: a man aged 55 to 70 with urothelial cancer.

This chain uses TRBV14 with TRBJ2-7; tentatively, D is TRBD1 (5 bases). V dropped 6 bases and J dropped 2 bases, with 14 bases sitting between them. This CDR3 region has 14 residues. From germline, CDR1 is SGHDN and CDR2 FVKESK. The DNA for the CDR3 is TGTGCCAGCAGACCCGACAGCGCAACCTACGAGCAGTACTTC. As protein: CASRPDSATYEQYF.

The V call is TRBV6-1, the J call TRBJ1-1, with D possibly TRBD1 on 5 matching bases. CDR3 length: 17 amino acids. The germline CDR1 and CDR2 sequences are MNHNS and SASEGT. V dropped 0 bases and J dropped 1 base, with 15 bases sitting between them. Written as DNA, the CDR3 is TGTGCCAGCAGTGAAGCGCAAGGCACAGGCCCGAACACTGAAGCTTTCTTT. It specifies CASSEAQGTGPNTEAFF.

The chain couples TRBV28 to TRBJ1-5, with a tentative D call TRBD1 (5 bases). V lost 7 bases, J lost 4 bases, and 14 bases lay in between. The V gene's germline CDR1 is MDHEN and CDR2 SYDVKM. This CDR3 is built from 14 residues. The CDR3 loop is CASISPTDNQPQHF. The CDR3 region has the DNA TGTGCCAGCATCAGCCCGACAGATAATCAGCCCCAGCATTTT.

The J gene is TRBJ1-1, the V gene TRBV5-6, with TRBD1 matching over 7 bases. Germline CDR1 reads SGHDT; CDR2 reads YYEEEE. CDR3 size: 13 residues. The J segment lost 3 bases and the V segment lost 3 bases, leaving 2 bases of the junction unmatched. CDR3 coding DNA: TGTGCCAGCAGCTCAGGGGGTTACACTGAAGCTTTCTTT. Its protein product is CASSSGGYTEAFF.

The chain combines TRBV23-1 with TRBJ1-1; maybe TRBD1 (6 bases). TRBV23-1 is noted as an ORF with a role that remains uncertain. The CDR3 spans 14 residues. V lost 4 bases and J 5 bases, leaving 14 bases between the germline ends. CDR3 in amino acids: CASSLHRVGTEAFF. CDR3 sequence (DNA): TGCGCCAGCAGTCTTCACAGGGTAGGAACTGAAGCTTTCTTT.

Comment on this clone: This CDR3 is also generated by other DNA sequences in the sample. The V call is TRBV5-1, the J call TRBJ1-1; the match to TRBD1 covers 12 bases. Germline V gene data show CDR1 as SGHRS and CDR2 as YFSETQ. The V and J ends lost 4 bases and 6 bases, in that order; junction bases with no gene match: 1. The CDR3 contains 13 residues. Here the CDR3 DNA reads TGCGCCAGCAGCCGGGACAGGGGGCCTGAAGCTTTCTTT. It is translated as CASSRDRGPEAFF.

The genes are TRBV6-5 and TRBJ1-5; TRBD1 matches at 7 bases. The germline CDR1 and CDR2 sequences are MNHEY and SVGAGI. This CDR3 contains 15 residues. Losses at the gene ends were 0 bases for V and 4 bases for J; bases not matched to a gene: 3. The CDR3 DNA reads as TGTGCCAGCAGTTACTCAAGACAGGGAAATCAGCCCCAGCATTTT. Translating gives CASSYSRQGNQPQHF.

V gene TRBV11-2 combines with J gene TRBJ2-6; 9 bases are a match to TRBD1. Germline V gene data show CDR1 as SGHAT and CDR2 as FQNNGV. The CDR3 is made up of 18 amino acids. J was trimmed by 0 bases and V by 5 bases; bases with no gene match: 8. The CDR3: CASSRRTGAHSGANVLTF. DNA for the CDR3: TGTGCCAGCAGCCGCCGGACAGGGGCCCACTCTGGGGCCAACGTCCTGACTTTC.

This clone was seen a single time. The chain employs TRBV6-5 and TRBJ2-5, with D unresolved. The CDR3 runs 14 residues. CDR1 and CDR2 from the germline V gene are MNHEY and SVGAGI. The V end lost 0 bases, the J end lost 5 bases, and 10 bases lay between the germline ends. As DNA, the CDR3 is TGTGCCAGCAGTTACTCGACAATTGGGGAGACCCAGTACTTC. It specifies CASSYSTIGETQYF.